Below, 20 T cell receptor beta chains from the same sample are listed, as sequenced in a study of T cell responses to AZD1222 COVID-19 vaccine. The data were produced by immunoSEQ multiplex PCR, yet TCRdb's version contains in-frame clones alone and is incomplete. The sample lists roughly 150,000 clones, about nine tenths seen once, with 1.5% to 2% in the top ten. This specimen consisted of peripheral blood, obtained on day 0 of AZD1222 vaccination. The receptors derive from an adult in good health.

J is TRBJ2-1 and V is TRBV28, with 8 positions matching TRBD2. The CDR3 is made up of 14 amino acids. Unmatched junction bases numbered 2, after V lost 3 bases and J lost 4 bases. Germline-derived CDR1 and CDR2 are MDHEN and SYDVKM. CDR3: CASSFQRGYNEQFF. The CDR3 nucleotides are TGTGCCAGCAGTTTCCAGCGGGGGTACAATGAGCAGTTCTTC. Full variable domain (missing parts from reference TRBV28 and TRBJ2-1): DVKVTQSSRYLVKRTGEKVFLECVQDMDHENMFWYRQDPGLGLRLIYFSYDVKMKEKGDIPEGYSVSREKKERFSLILESASTNQTSMYLCASSFQRGYNEQFFGPGTRLTVL.

The genes are TRBV4-2 and TRBJ2-2, with TRBD1 matching over 8 bases. The V and J ends lost 3 bases and 6 bases, in that order; junction bases with no gene match: 0. Germline-derived CDR1 and CDR2 are LGHNA and YNFKEQ. The CDR3 totals 13 residues. This chain's CDR3 is CASSQDRAGELFF. For the CDR3, the DNA is TGTGCCAGCAGCCAGGACAGGGCCGGGGAGCTGTTTTTT.

This sequence joins TRBV7-2 and TRBJ2-1; TRBD2 aligns across 8 bases. J lost 9 bases, V lost 2 bases, and 6 bases had no gene match. CDR3 length equals 14 residues. Germline V gene sequence: CDR1 SGHTA, CDR2 FQGNSA. DNA of the CDR3: TGTGCCAGCAGCTTACCCGGGAGGGCAGGTGAGCAGTTCTTC. Translating gives CASSLPGRAGEQFF.

The chain couples TRBV5-6 to TRBJ1-1, with no clear D. The CDR3 has 13 amino acids. Trimming stripped 0 bases from V and 5 bases from J, with 8 bases between. Germline values: CDR1 SGHDT, CDR2 YYEEEE. The CDR3 coding sequence is TGTGCCAGCAGCTTGGAACGTAGAACTGAAGCTTTCTTT. Protein product: CASSLERRTEAFF.

The table lists this clone with a few counts. This chain connects TRBV7-8 to TRBJ1-6; 9 nucleotides match TRBD1. The V gene's germline CDR1 is SGHVS and CDR2 FQNEAQ. With V trimmed by 1 base and J by 7 bases, 5 bases remained unmatched. The CDR3 runs 16 residues. CDR3 sequence (DNA): TGTGCCAGCAGCTTAGTTATTGGACAGGGGAATTCACCCCTCCACTTT. This sequence encodes CASSLVIGQGNSPLHF.

The V and J genes are TRBV2 and TRBJ1-5; the match to TRBD1 covers 8 bases. The CDR3 loop spans 15 amino acids. CDR1 and CDR2 from the germline V gene are SNHLY and FYNNEI. V shed 5 bases and J 3 bases; nucleotides not matched to a gene: 6. The CDR3 loop reads CASSKGQADNQPQHF. In DNA form, the CDR3 reads TGTGCCAGCAGTAAGGGACAGGCGGACAATCAGCCCCAGCATTTT.

The rearrangement links TRBV18 to TRBJ1-1; no clear D gene. Per germline, CDR1 KGHSH and CDR2 LQKENI. Between the trimmed V and J ends, which lost 6 bases and 4 bases, there was a span of 15 bases. This CDR3 is built from 14 residues. In DNA, the CDR3 is TGTGCCAGCTCCCCATACGGGTCGGTCACTGAAGCTTTCTTT. As protein: CASSPYGSVTEAFF.

The V and J genes are TRBV7-9 and TRBJ2-5, with D maybe TRBD1 (5 bases). Germline CDR1 and CDR2: SEHNR and FQNEAQ (reference sequence). V dropped 7 bases and J dropped 9 bases, with 18 bases sitting between them. The CDR3 is made up of 13 amino acids. CDR3 nucleotide sequence: TGTGCCAGCACTAGGGGCGGCTTCGCGTCCCAGTACTTC. Protein product: CASTRGGFASQYF.

This chain connects TRBV9 to TRBJ1-3; D unclear. Germline CDR1 and CDR2: SGDLS and YYNGEE. The germline V and J ends were trimmed by 4 bases and 0 bases, with 14 bases remaining between them. The CDR3 totals 16 residues. The CDR3 bases are TGTGCCAGCAGCCCGGGAAGGTATCACTCTGGAAACACCATATATTTT. Translated, it gives CASSPGRYHSGNTIYF.

The chain combines TRBV19 with TRBJ2-7, with no clear D. CDR3 length: 12 residues. Germline V gene lookup returns CDR1 LNHDA and CDR2 SQIVND (reference sequence). V shed 5 bases and J shed 0 bases, with 5 bases lying between them. CDR3 bases: TGTGCCAGTAGTTCGACCTCCTACGAGCAGTACTTC. It specifies CASSSTSYEQYF.

The CDR3 protein is CASSQNSGRVQETQYF. DNA of the CDR3: TGCGCCAGCAGCCAAAATAGCGGGAGGGTCCAAGAGACCCAGTACTTC. This sequence joins TRBV4-3 and TRBJ2-5, with TRBD2 matching over 11 bases. In germline, CDR1 is LGHNA, CDR2 YSLEER. After removal of 2 bases from V and 1 base from J, the junction contained 3 bases not matched to a gene. This CDR3 comprises 16 residues.

This rearrangement joins TRBV15 to TRBJ2-1; TRBD1 is a possible D gene (6 bases). V shed 0 bases and J shed 4 bases, with 10 bases lying between them. In germline, CDR1 is LNHNV, CDR2 YYDKDF (reference sequence). The CDR3 loop spans 15 amino acids. CDR3 sequence: CATSRDSDRYNEQFF. In DNA, the CDR3 is TGTGCCACCAGCAGAGATTCGGACAGATACAATGAGCAGTTCTTC.

This chain joins TRBV7-9 and TRBJ1-1; weak D call: TRBD1 (6 bases). Germline V gene lookup returns CDR1 SEHNR and CDR2 FQNEAQ (reference sequence). V shed 2 bases and J shed 10 bases, with 14 bases lying between them. The CDR3 spans 13 residues. CDR3 region: CASSLINQGGAFF. CDR3 in DNA: TGTGCCAGCAGCTTAATTAACCAAGGGGGAGCTTTCTTT.

The rearrangement uses TRBV6-5 and TRBJ1-2, with D possibly matching TRBD1 (5 bases). V was shortened by 0 bases and J by 8 bases, with 16 bases between the two germline ends. The CDR3 sequence is 15 residues long. Germline values: CDR1 MNHEY, CDR2 SVGAGI. For the CDR3, the DNA is TGTGCCAGCAGTTACTCGCGTTTTGGGGCTGGCGGCTACACCTTC. Protein: CASSYSRFGAGGYTF.

The chain recombines TRBV27 with TRBJ2-7; D may be TRBD1 (6 bases). Germline-derived CDR1 and CDR2 are MNHEY and SMNVEV (reference sequence). Trimming pared 1 base from V and 3 bases from J, leaving 10 bases between. CDR3 size: 14 residues. The CDR3 sequence: CASSLWGTYYEQYF. The CDR3 DNA reads TGTGCCAGCAGTTTATGGGGGACATACTACGAGCAGTACTTC.

The CDR3 spells CASSRDATEAFF. The DNA of the CDR3 is TGTGCCAGCAGCCGAGATGCAACTGAAGCTTTCTTT. The chain combines TRBV28 with TRBJ1-1, with D unclear. Between the trimmed V and J ends, which lost 6 bases and 5 bases, there was a span of 10 bases. Germline CDR1 reads MDHEN; CDR2 reads SYDVKM. CDR3 length: 12 amino acids.

This chain connects TRBV5-6 to TRBJ1-1; D is ambiguous. Germline CDR1 is SGHDT and CDR2 is YYEEEE. The CDR3 runs 13 residues. The V end lost 3 bases, the J end lost 0 bases, and 6 bases lay between the germline ends. CDR3 residues: CASSSWVNTEAFF. The CDR3 DNA reads as TGTGCCAGCAGCTCGTGGGTGAACACTGAAGCTTTCTTT.

V is TRBV18 and J is TRBJ2-1, with TRBD2 matching 13 bases. The CDR3 runs 15 residues. Trimming took 0 bases from V and 10 from J; bases not matched to a gene: 3. Germline V CDR1 and CDR2: KGHSH, LQKENI. The CDR3 is CASSPPGLAGSEQFF. CDR3 bases: TGTGCCAGCTCACCACCGGGACTAGCGGGATCAGAGCAGTTCTTC.

This chain connects TRBV7-3 to TRBJ2-6; D is unclear. Germline CDR1 reads SGHTA; CDR2 reads FQGTGA. V was trimmed by 1 base and J by 2 bases, leaving 6 bases between them. The CDR3 has 15 residues. The CDR3 here is CASSLRGTGANVLTF. The DNA for the CDR3 is TGTGCCAGCAGCTTAAGGGGTACTGGGGCCAACGTCCTGACTTTC.

The J gene is TRBJ2-5, the V gene TRBV28; D unclear. The CDR3 runs to 15 residues. V was cut by 2 bases and J by 4 bases, with 14 bases left in between. CDR1 and CDR2 (germline): MDHEN, SYDVKM. CDR3 sequence: CASSLTSMLGETQYF. The DNA for the CDR3 is TGTGCCAGCAGTTTAACGTCGATGTTGGGAGAGACCCAGTACTTC.